This record covers a single T cell receptor (beta chain). Its antigen is still unknown. Researchers ran the PCR with 60 Vbeta and 13 Jbeta primers. TCRdb's table, derived via immunoSEQ multiplex PCR, lists solely in-frame clones and lacks some. The sample shows some 100,000 clones, about 68% of them seen only once. J lost 7 bases, V lost 0 bases, and 13 bases had no gene match. Germline assignment: CDR1 SNHLY and CDR2 FYNNEI. The CDR3 has 17 amino acids. The record originates from a study of cytomegalovirus exposure and HLA in healthy donors. Study background: One earlier analysis, a look at approximately 180 million T cells, found about 100 million unique TCR beta sequences. Of a few hundred genotyped donors, around 80% grouped in the Caucasian-associated ancestry cluster.

Study observations and caveats: Rare TCR sequences predominated, though certain public TCRs were found in many donors.

Sample: PBMCs. The J gene is TRBJ2-7, the V gene TRBV2, with TRBD1 matching over 9 bases. This sequence was found in a male donor in good health and CMV-seropositive. Here the CDR3 DNA reads TGTGCCAGCAGTGAAGCGCAAGGAGGGACAGGGAAGGGGGAGCAGTACTTC. Translation gives CASSEAQGGTGKGEQYF.